This T cell receptor (beta chain) emerged from a study of control samples from healthy donors and cancer patients. V was cut by 0 bases and J by 0 bases, with 7 bases left in between. The CDR3 loop spans 15 amino acids. CDR1 is SGHRS, CDR2 YFSETQ, per germline. Measured with immunoSEQ multiplex PCR; TCRdb has only the in-frame clones, and not every one. The table has about 84,000 clones, 91% seen once. The sample comprised blood. V gene TRBV5-1 combines with J gene TRBJ1-5; no clear D gene. The TCR sequence derives from a man aged 30 to 39 in good health. The CDR3 protein is CASSLDGDSNQPQHF. The CDR3 DNA reads as TGCGCCAGCAGCTTGGACGGGGATAGCAATCAGCCCCAGCATTTT.